One sample yielded the 11 T cell receptor beta chains listed below, sequenced in a study of regulatory dendritic cells for organ transplantation (dated by TCRdb to 2016 to 2017). Libraries were prepared through the immunoSEQ multiplex PCR assay. As stored in TCRdb, this immuneACCESS dataset retains in-frame rearrangements with V and J assigned. A fraction of the clones does not appear; measured against another copy, unresolved V genes explain less than half of the discrepancy, and the remainder lacks a known reason. The sample data list some 40,000 clones, and around 90% of these were observed just once. Of the sample, around 0.12% is held by the ten largest clones. Material for sequencing was naive CD8+ T cells from blood. What this sample's cell subset or site label stands for: CD45RA+ naive T cells. The source of these receptors is a human donor in good health.

This clone appeared a single time. The V call is TRBV9, the J call TRBJ2-3; 8 bases are a match to TRBD1. CDR1 and CDR2 from the germline V gene are SGDLS and YYNGEE. V shed 0 bases, J shed 1 base, and the junction held 1 base outside the gene matches. CDR3 size: 15 residues. In DNA form, the CDR3 reads TGTGCCAGCAGCGTAGAGGGACAGGGCACAGATACGCAGTATTTT. This gives the protein CASSVEGQGTDTQYF. The full variable domain, with the rest looked up from reference TRBV9 and TRBJ2-3, is DSGVTQTPKHLITATGQRVTLRCSPRSGDLSVYWYQQSLDQGLQFLIQYYNGEERAKGNILERFSAQQFPDLHSELNLSSLELGDSALYFCASSVEGQGTDTQYFGPGTRLTVL.

This clone was seen only a few times. The rearrangement uses TRBV20-1 and TRBJ1-2; no reliable D call. Looked up from germline, CDR1 is DFQATT and CDR2 is SNEGSKA (reference sequence). The CDR3 loop spans 11 amino acids. Trimming took off 2 bases at V and 11 bases at J, with 12 bases between the two ends. The CDR3 nucleotides read TGCAGTGCTAGATCCGAAGAAGGGTACACCTTC. Protein: CSARSEEGYTF.

The chain employs TRBV4-2 and TRBJ2-3; D may be TRBD1 or TRBD2 (7 bases each). The V end lost 0 bases, the J end lost 6 bases, and 16 bases lay between the germline ends. CDR3 length: 16 residues. The germline gives CDR1 LGHNA, CDR2 YNFKEQ. CDR3 loop: CASSQEGRGLSDTQYF. In DNA, the CDR3 is TGTGCCAGCAGCCAAGAAGGGAGGGGGCTGTCGGATACGCAGTATTTT.

The rearrangement uses TRBV9 and TRBJ2-1, with TRBD2 as a possible D gene (5 bases). Per germline, CDR1 SGDLS and CDR2 YYNGEE. The V gene lost 0 bases and the J gene lost 7 bases, with 14 bases spanning the gap. The CDR3 runs 15 residues. CDR3 sequence: CASSVGLDLTNEQFF. Written as DNA, the CDR3 is TGTGCCAGCAGCGTAGGTTTGGACTTAACGAATGAGCAGTTCTTC.

V gene TRBV7-3 combines with J gene TRBJ1-1, with D maybe TRBD1 (5 bases). The V end lost 5 bases, the J end lost 3 bases, and 10 bases lay between the germline ends. In germline, CDR1 is SGHTA, CDR2 FQGTGA. The CDR3 is 13 amino acids. CDR3 nucleotides: TGTGCCAGCAGCACCCGAGGGGACACTGAAGCTTTCTTT. It codes for CASSTRGDTEAFF.

The chain has TRBV11-2 and TRBJ1-1; maybe TRBD1 (5 bases). V was clipped by 1 base and J by 0 bases, with 6 bases between them. CDR1 is SGHAT, CDR2 FQNNGV, per germline. This CDR3 comprises 14 residues. CDR3 in DNA: TGTGCCAGCAGCTTAGGAGGGGTGAACACTGAAGCTTTCTTT. Amino acid sequence: CASSLGGVNTEAFF. The entire variable domain, with the rest obtained from reference TRBV11-2 and TRBJ1-1, is as follows: EAGVAQSPRYKIIEKRQSVAFWCNPISGHATLYWYQQILGQGPKLLIQFQNNGVVDDSQLPKDRFSAERLKGVDSTLKIQPAKLEDSAVYLCASSLGGVNTEAFFGQGTRLTVV.

On this clone itself: The same CDR3 can be traced to other DNA sequences in this sample. This chain joins TRBV28 and TRBJ1-2, with D possibly being TRBD1 (6 bases). Trimming stripped 2 bases from V and 5 bases from J, with 12 bases between. Germline CDR1 MDHEN, CDR2 SYDVKM. The CDR3 extends over 14 amino acids. This CDR3 is CASSLEGGGYGYTF. CDR3 nucleotides: TGTGCCAGCAGTTTAGAGGGAGGGGGATATGGCTACACCTTC.

This sequence joins TRBV4-1 and TRBJ2-7, with D perhaps assigned TRBD1 or TRBD2 (5 bases each). The CDR3 totals 14 residues. The V end lost 1 base, the J end lost 4 bases, and 11 bases lay between the germline ends. Looked up from germline, CDR1 is MGHRA and CDR2 is YSYEKL. The CDR3 sequence: CASSQGLEGYEQYF. The CDR3 DNA reads as TGCGCCAGCAGCCAAGGTCTTGAGGGGTACGAGCAGTACTTC.

This clone was found a few times. The rearrangement links TRBV5-1 to TRBJ1-1; D remains ambiguous. This CDR3 comprises 13 residues. Germline V CDR1 and CDR2: SGHRS, YFSETQ. The V end was cut by 6 bases, the J end by 2 bases, with 11 bases between. This chain's CDR3 is CASTLGPNTEAFF. The CDR3 DNA is TGCGCCAGCACCCTTGGACCTAACACTGAAGCTTTCTTT.

The chain uses TRBV6-6 and TRBJ2-3; D remains unclear. V was pared by 0 bases and J by 4 bases, with 14 bases between. Germline-derived CDR1 and CDR2 are MNHNY and SVGAGI (reference sequence). The CDR3 runs to 16 residues. The CDR3 DNA reads TGTGCCAGCAGTTACTCGGATCAGCCCCGGGCAGATACGCAGTATTTT. The encoded protein is CASSYSDQPRADTQYF.

The rearrangement joins TRBV5-1 to TRBJ2-1; D unclear. The V end lost 1 base, the J end lost 0 bases, and 8 bases lay between the germline ends. This CDR3 has 15 amino acids. Germline V CDR1 and CDR2: SGHRS, YFSETQ. The CDR3 DNA sequence: TGCGCCAGCAGCTTGTTTGCGAACTCCTACAATGAGCAGTTCTTC. Translation: CASSLFANSYNEQFF. Variable domain in full (rest from reference TRBV5-1 and TRBJ2-1): KAGVTQTPRYLIKTRGQQVTLSCSPISGHRSVSWYQQTPGQGLQFLFEYFSETQRNKGNFPGRFSGRQFSNSRSEMNVSTLELGDSALYLCASSLFANSYNEQFFGPGTRLTVL.